This is a list of T cell receptor beta chains from one sample in a study of blood T cell repertoires in COVID-19. Produced via immunoSEQ multiplex PCR; TCRdb's table is partial and in-frame only. The sample records about 460,000 clones, around 85% being singletons. Sequencing was performed on PBMCs or T cells enriched from blood (not recorded which). The receptors stem from a woman in her sixties or seventies who had recovered from COVID-19. Each CDR3 is given without its conserved first and last residue. The order of the fields is CDR3 length, D gene, J gene, V gene, CDR3 protein. A D gene is named only where the DNA matches it firmly.

CDR3 length: 8
D gene: .
J gene: TRBJ2-1
V gene: TRBV20-1
CDR3 protein: SAENNEQF

CDR3 length: 10
D gene: .
J gene: TRBJ2-3
V gene: TRBV24-1
CDR3 protein: ATRGFTDTQY

CDR3 length: 14
D gene: .
J gene: TRBJ1-4
V gene: TRBV6-6
CDR3 protein: ASAYGAQARGEKLF

CDR3 length: 13
D gene: TRBD1
J gene: TRBJ1-1
V gene: TRBV2
CDR3 protein: ASRPGQGFGTEAF

CDR3 length: 13
D gene: TRBD2
J gene: TRBJ2-1
V gene: TRBV9
CDR3 protein: ASSVAEASGREQF

CDR3 length: 9
D gene: .
J gene: TRBJ2-1
V gene: TRBV11-2
CDR3 protein: ASRRGNEQF

CDR3 length: 10
D gene: .
J gene: TRBJ1-1
V gene: TRBV12-3/TRBV12-4
CDR3 protein: ASRAGAQRAF

CDR3 length: 12
D gene: .
J gene: TRBJ1-6
V gene: TRBV7-2
CDR3 protein: ASSSTGLNSPLH

CDR3 length: 11
D gene: TRBD1
J gene: TRBJ1-1
V gene: TRBV2
CDR3 protein: ASRGQGTAEAF

CDR3 length: 12
D gene: TRBD2
J gene: TRBJ2-7
V gene: TRBV9
CDR3 protein: ASSPERGVVEQY

CDR3 length: 11
D gene: .
J gene: TRBJ1-6
V gene: TRBV28
CDR3 protein: ASKGGWNSPLH

CDR3 length: 12
D gene: TRBD1
J gene: TRBJ1-2
V gene: TRBV9
CDR3 protein: ASSASTGNYGYT

CDR3 length: 13
D gene: TRBD2
J gene: TRBJ2-5
V gene: TRBV7-7
CDR3 protein: ASSVSGGNQETQY

CDR3 length: 10
D gene: .
J gene: TRBJ1-1
V gene: TRBV20-1
CDR3 protein: SASRAGTEAF

CDR3 length: 13
D gene: .
J gene: TRBJ1-4
V gene: TRBV5-1
CDR3 protein: ASSQPAGGNGKLF

CDR3 length: 14
D gene: .
J gene: TRBJ1-1
V gene: TRBV5-1
CDR3 protein: ASSLVVLQGRTEAF

CDR3 length: 12
D gene: TRBD1
J gene: TRBJ2-1
V gene: TRBV5-6
CDR3 protein: ASQGQASYNEQF

CDR3 length: 10
D gene: .
J gene: TRBJ2-7
V gene: TRBV6-1
CDR3 protein: ASSEYPYEQY

CDR3 length: 11
D gene: .
J gene: TRBJ1-1
V gene: TRBV5-1
CDR3 protein: ASSLEGRVEAF

CDR3 length: 12
D gene: .
J gene: TRBJ1-1
V gene: TRBV18
CDR3 protein: ASSPRGADTEAF

CDR3 length: 12
D gene: .
J gene: TRBJ1-5
V gene: TRBV7-9
CDR3 protein: ASSLSVTGQPQH

CDR3 length: 12
D gene: TRBD1
J gene: TRBJ1-6
V gene: TRBV5-1
CDR3 protein: ASSSGQGNSPLH

CDR3 length: 13
D gene: TRBD1
J gene: TRBJ1-2
V gene: TRBV11-2
CDR3 protein: ASSYTGTAFYGYT

CDR3 length: 10
D gene: .
J gene: TRBJ1-2
V gene: TRBV2
CDR3 protein: ASRQGYYGYT

CDR3 length: 12
D gene: .
J gene: TRBJ1-5
V gene: TRBV3-1/TRBV3-2
CDR3 protein: ASSQGRWAQPQH

CDR3 length: 13
D gene: .
J gene: TRBJ2-2
V gene: TRBV19
CDR3 protein: ASRPLRGNAGELF

CDR3 length: 16
D gene: .
J gene: TRBJ1-6
V gene: TRBV7-2
CDR3 protein: ASSLRGGASSYNSPLH

CDR3 length: 13
D gene: .
J gene: TRBJ2-3
V gene: TRBV7-2
CDR3 protein: ASSLAGGPTDTQY

CDR3 length: 13
D gene: TRBD1
J gene: TRBJ2-2
V gene: TRBV6-5
CDR3 protein: ASSNQGANTGELF

CDR3 length: 11
D gene: TRBD1
J gene: TRBJ1-2
V gene: TRBV2
CDR3 protein: ASRRTGVDGYT

CDR3 length: 16
D gene: TRBD1
J gene: TRBJ1-4
V gene: TRBV4-1
CDR3 protein: ASSQLGLTGTGGEKLF

CDR3 length: 13
D gene: .
J gene: TRBJ1-4
V gene: TRBV19
CDR3 protein: ASMPPGKKNEKLF

CDR3 length: 12
D gene: .
J gene: TRBJ1-6
V gene: TRBV11-2
CDR3 protein: ASSRVGQISPLH

CDR3 length: 14
D gene: .
J gene: TRBJ2-3
V gene: TRBV18
CDR3 protein: ASSPPAALVTDTQY

CDR3 length: 11
D gene: .
J gene: TRBJ2-1
V gene: TRBV5-1
CDR3 protein: ASSPDPGNEQF